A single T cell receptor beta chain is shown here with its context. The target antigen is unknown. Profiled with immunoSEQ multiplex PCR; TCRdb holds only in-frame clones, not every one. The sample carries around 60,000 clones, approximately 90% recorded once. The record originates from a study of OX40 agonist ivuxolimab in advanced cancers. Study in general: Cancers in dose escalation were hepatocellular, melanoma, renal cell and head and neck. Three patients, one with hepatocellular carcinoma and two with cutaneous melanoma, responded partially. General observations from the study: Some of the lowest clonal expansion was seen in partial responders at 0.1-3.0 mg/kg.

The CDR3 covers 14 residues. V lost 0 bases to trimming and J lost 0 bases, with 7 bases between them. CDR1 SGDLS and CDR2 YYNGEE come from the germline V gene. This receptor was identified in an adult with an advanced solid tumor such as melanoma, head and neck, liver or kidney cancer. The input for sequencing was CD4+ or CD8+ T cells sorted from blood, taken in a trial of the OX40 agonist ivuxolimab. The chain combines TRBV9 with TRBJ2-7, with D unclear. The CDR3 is CASSVEAASYEQYF. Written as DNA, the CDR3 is TGTGCCAGCAGCGTAGAGGCGGCCTCCTACGAGCAGTACTTC.